The rows below give T cell receptor beta chains drawn from one sample of a study of T cell responses to AZD1222 COVID-19 vaccine. Sequencing was performed with immunoSEQ multiplex PCR; in TCRdb, only in-frame clones are kept and a portion is missing. The sample yields 85,000 to 120,000 clones, about 85% seen once. Here the sequenced sample was peripheral blood, taken on day 0 of AZD1222 vaccination. The receptor source for this set is an adult in good health. Each CDR3 is given with its conserved first and last residue. The order of the fields is clone size, V gene, J gene, D gene, CDR3 DNA, CDR3 protein. A D gene is named only where the DNA matches it firmly. Not all rows give a size; the values are once, few, many and, for expanded clones, a class.

>NA|TRBV7-2|TRBJ1-2|TRBD1
TGTGCCAGCAGTTCAACCAGGGGGGACTATGGCTACACCTTC
CASSSTRGDYGYTF
>NA|TRBV27|TRBJ1-6|NA
TGTGCCAGCAGACTCAACAGACAGGCCCTAAATTCACCCCTCCACTTT
CASRLNRQALNSPLHF
>once|TRBV25-1|TRBJ2-1|NA
TGTGCCAGCACCCCACGGCAGGGCGGTGAGCAGTTCTTC
CASTPRQGGEQFF
>few|TRBV29-1|TRBJ2-5|NA
TGCAGCGTCGTAGAACAAGAGACCCAGTACTTC
CSVVEQETQYF
>NA|TRBV7-9|TRBJ1-1|NA
TGTGCCAGCAGCCCCGCGGGGGGGAGGGGGACTGAAGCTTTCTTT
CASSPAGGRGTEAFF
>NA|TRBV5-1|TRBJ2-1|NA
TGCGCCAGCAGCTTGCGTGCGAACAATGAGCAGTTCTTC
CASSLRANNEQFF
>NA|TRBV12-3/TRBV12-4|TRBJ1-4|NA
TGTGCCAGCCAATATGGGACTCGGGAAAAACTGTTTTTT
CASQYGTREKLFF
>NA|TRBV5-5|TRBJ2-6|NA
TGTGCCAGCAGCAAGGGGGGGCTCTCTGGGGCCAACGTCCTGACTTTC
CASSKGGLSGANVLTF
>NA|TRBV6-5|TRBJ1-1|NA
TGTGCCAGCAGTCCAACCCTTGGCGGCACTGAAGCTTTCTTT
CASSPTLGGTEAFF
>NA|TRBV19|TRBJ2-5|NA
TGTGCCAGTAGTTTAGAGGGAAAAGAGACCCAGTACTTC
CASSLEGKETQYF
>NA|TRBV10-3|TRBJ2-1|NA
TGTGCCATCAGTGAGACAGGCCCTCCCTACAATGAGCAGTTCTTC
CAISETGPPYNEQFF
>NA|TRBV28|TRBJ1-2|NA
TGTGCCAGCAATACCATGACTGGGGTTGAGGGCTACACCTTC
CASNTMTGVEGYTF
>NA|TRBV7-2|TRBJ1-4|NA
TGTGCCAGCAGCTTAGTACTAGGGCTTAATGAAAAACTGTTTTTT
CASSLVLGLNEKLFF
>NA|TRBV19|TRBJ1-1|TRBD1
TGTGCCAGTAGTGCCGGACAGGGGGGCCTGAACACTGAAGCTTTCTTT
CASSAGQGGLNTEAFF
>NA|TRBV19|TRBJ1-2|TRBD1
TGTGCCTGTTACAGGGGGCTTTCGGGCTACACCTTC
CACYRGLSGYTF
>NA|TRBV7-2|TRBJ2-7|NA
TGTGCCAGCAGCTTAGAGGGACGGACTTACGAGCAGTACTTC
CASSLEGRTYEQYF
>NA|TRBV9|TRBJ2-1|NA
TGTGCCAGCAGCGCAGCCAGTCGTTCCTACAATGAGCAGTTCTTC
CASSAASRSYNEQFF
>NA|TRBV2|TRBJ2-6|NA
TGTGCCAGCAGAGTGGGGACTGGGGCCAACGTCCTGACTTTC
CASRVGTGANVLTF